The 26 T cell receptor beta chains reported below all come from one sample, sequenced in a study of tumor-infiltrating lymphocytes in primary liver carcinoma. Extraction of RNA together with DNA used roughly 19-31 mg of unsorted bulk tissue. Total RNA amounting to roughly 450 ng was the source from which TCR beta cDNA was made with a constant-region primer. It was through three nested multiplex PCR rounds of slightly modified ARM-PCR that TCR beta libraries arose. Running roughly 10 cycles apiece, the first two PCR rounds relied on TRBV1-TRBV30 forward primers together with a C-beta reverse primer. TCRdb reprocessed the multiplex PCR reads via MiXCR and lists one record per CDR3 protein. The sample holds about 100,000 distinct CDR3 sequences, about three quarters seen once. The source material was liver tumor tissue from sampling region 5. As for subset: tumor region T5, tumor centre. Receptors originate from an older woman with primary liver carcinoma and hepatitis B virus infection.

Concerning this clonotype itself: The junction differs from germline at one of its ends, possibly a read error. The chain recombines TRBV4-1 with TRBJ1-1, with TRBD1 identical over 10 bases. This CDR3 is built from 16 residues. The germline CDR1 and CDR2 sequences are MGHRA and YSYEKL. CDR3 protein: CASSQGTGGTGTEAFF. CDR3 DNA: TGCGCCAGCAGCCAAGGGACAGGGGGTACGGGCACTGAAGCCTTCTTT.

With regard to this clonotype: Likely a read error: the CDR3 ends without its conserved phenylalanine or tryptophan. It is unclear where the CDR3 begins or ends on the DNA, so no DNA is shown, and the CDR3 is as TCRdb lists it. The chain carries TRBV29-1 and TRBJ1-1; the listed D gene, TRBD1, was not tested against the DNA. The CDR3 is 13 amino acids in total, end residues counted. CDR1 and CDR2 from the germline V gene are SQVTM and ANQGSEA. The CDR3 protein is CSVALGTADEVFL.

This clonotype was found a few times. The chain employs TRBV6-4 and TRBJ2-1, with unresolved D. Germline values: CDR1 MRHNA, CDR2 SNTAGT. Trimming shortened V by 2 bases and J by 5 bases, and 7 bases separated the two germline ends. CDR3 size: 13 residues. The CDR3 reads CASSDRLNNEQFF. The CDR3 coding sequence is TGTGCCAGCAGTGACCGGCTCAACAATGAGCAGTTCTTC.

As for this clonotype: A much larger clone differs by one base, so this may be a read error. Without the conserved terminal phenylalanine or tryptophan, this CDR3 likely stems from a read error. The gene calls are TRBV7-8 and TRBJ2-7; 9 bases agree with TRBD2. Germline values: CDR1 SGHVS, CDR2 FQNEAQ. There are 15 residues in the CDR3. The ends lost 0 bases at V and 3 bases at J; junction bases unmatched: 3. The DNA of the CDR3 is TGTGCCAGCAGCTTAGCTTCTAGCGGGGTCTACGAGCAGTACTTG. Protein: CASSLASSGVYEQYL.

To note about this clonotype: A clone one base away is much larger, so this may be a read error. This chain links TRBV29-1 with TRBJ2-7; TRBD2 matches 9 bases. Germline V CDR1 and CDR2: SQVTM, ANQGSEA. Germline trimming cut 4 bases from V and 2 bases from J; bases unmatched to any gene: 3. This CDR3 comprises 13 residues. CDR3 loop: CSVASGNTYEQYF. The DNA for the CDR3 is TGCAGCGTTGCTAGCGGGAATACCTACGAGCAGTACTTC.

The gene calls are TRBV18 and TRBJ2-2; D gene unclear. CDR3 length: 15 amino acids. CDR1 and CDR2 from the germline V gene are KGHSH and LQKENI. V lost 2 bases to trimming and J lost 0 bases, with 7 bases between them. The CDR3 sequence: CASSPKRSNTGELFF. The CDR3 nucleotides are TGTGCCAGCTCACCAAAGAGATCGAACACCGGGGAGCTGTTTTTT.

The chain employs TRBV12-3 or TRBV12-4 and TRBJ2-1, with 10 bases matching TRBD2. This CDR3 spans 15 amino acids. The trim removed 5 bases at V and 10 bases at J, leaving 11 bases unmatched. CDR3 bases: TGTGCCAGCAGTCCAGGACGGTTTAGCGGGAGGGAGCAGTTCTTC. Protein product: CASSPGRFSGREQFF.

This chain links TRBV6-2 or TRBV6-3 with TRBJ2-7, with TRBD2 matching over 9 bases. The CDR3 extends over 14 amino acids. Germline assignment: CDR1 MNHEY and CDR2 SVGEGT. The CDR3 sequence is CASRIAGAYYEQYV. In DNA form, the CDR3 reads TGTGCTAGCAGAATAGCGGGAGCATACTACGAGCAGTACGTC.

This clonotype came up many times. The V gene is TRBV12-3 or TRBV12-4, the J gene TRBJ2-7; 12 bases align to TRBD2. The CDR3 totals 15 residues. The V gene end was trimmed by 7 bases and the J gene end by 3 bases; junction bases not matched to a gene: 7. CDR3 loop: CASTFGLAGFYEQYF. CDR3 sequence (DNA): TGTGCCAGCACCTTCGGACTAGCGGGGTTCTACGAGCAGTACTTC.

This clonotype is categorized as medium-sized. The chain joins TRBV12-3 or TRBV12-4 to TRBJ2-5; D is unclear. Trimming removed 6 bases from V and 4 bases from J, with 3 bases in between. The CDR3 runs 10 residues. The CDR3, as DNA: TGTGCCAGCAGCCTAGAGACCCAGTACTTC. It encodes CASSLETQYF.

For this clonotype: A junction end diverges from the germline sequence, so it may reflect a read error. The genes are TRBV11-3 and TRBJ2-7, with a tentative D call TRBD1 (5 bases). Germline V gives CDR1 SGHNT, CDR2 YENEEA. The length of the CDR3 is 12 residues. The CDR3 DNA is TGTGTCAGCAGCTCAGGGCCATACGAGCAGTACTTC. Its translation: CVSSSGPYEQYF.

Comments on this clonotype: A read error may be the cause here, since a much bigger clone is one base away. The chain joins TRBV5-8 to TRBJ1-2, with 8 bases that match TRBD1. The CDR3 has 17 residues. V lost 4 bases, J lost 1 base, and 12 bases stayed unmatched. Germline CDR1 SGHTS, CDR2 YDEGEE. The CDR3 DNA reads as TGTGCCAGCAGCCGCCCGGGGACAGGTTATCTTAACTATGGCTACACCTTC. Translating gives CASSRPGTGYLNYGYTF. The variable domain in full, completed from reference TRBV5-8 and TRBJ1-2, reads EAGVTQSPTHLIKTRGQQATLRCSPISGHTSVYWYQQALGLGLQFLLWYDEGEERNRGNFPPRFSGRQFPNYSSELNVNALELEDSALYLCASSRPGTGYLNYGYTFGSGTRLTVV.

The chain uses TRBV5-1 and TRBJ2-7, with 10 bases matching TRBD1. Trimming removed 3 bases from V and 4 bases from J; junction bases left unmatched: 10. In germline, CDR1 is SGHRS, CDR2 YFSETQ. This CDR3 region has 16 residues. CDR3 protein: CASSSRPPGQGYEQYF. The CDR3 DNA reads as TGCGCCAGCAGCTCAAGGCCCCCGGGACAGGGGTACGAGCAGTACTTC. The full variable domain, in which reference TRBV5-1 and TRBJ2-7 provide the parts outside the CDR3, is KAGVTQTPRYLIKTRGQQVTLSCSPISGHRSVSWYQQTPGQGLQFLFEYFSETQRNKGNFPGRFSGRQFSNSRSEMNVSTLELGDSALYLCASSSRPPGQGYEQYFGPGTRLTVT.

For this clonotype: A read error may explain this, as a much larger clone is one base away. This chain links TRBV7-8 with TRBJ2-3, with D uncertain. CDR3 length: 15 amino acids. Germline V gene lookup returns CDR1 SGHVS and CDR2 FQNEAQ. The DNA for the CDR3 is TGTGCCAGCAGCACTTACGAGAAAAACACAGATACGCAGTGTTTT. It yields the protein CASSTYEKNTDTQCF.

In the case of this clonotype: The conserved phenylalanine or tryptophan is not found at the CDR3 terminus, so this likely reflects a read error. V usage is TRBV11-2 and J usage is TRBJ2-2; no definite D call. Trimming stripped 0 bases from V and 10 bases from J, with 9 bases between. The CDR3 is made up of 13 amino acids. Germline CDR1 is SGHAT and CDR2 is FQNNGV. CDR3 sequence: CASSLEANEELFL. CDR3 coding DNA: TGTGCCAGCAGCTTAGAGGCTAACGAGGAGCTGTTTTTG.

In the case of this clonotype: As the CDR3 is not closed by the conserved phenylalanine or tryptophan, this likely results from a read error. This chain links TRBV6-5 with TRBJ1-1; a possible D gene is TRBD1 (5 bases). Per the germline V gene, CDR1 is MNHEY and CDR2 is SVGAGI. The CDR3 is 14 residues long. Trimming took 0 bases from V and 6 from J, leaving 11 bases between them. The CDR3, as DNA: TGTGCCAGCAGTTACTCGTGTGACAGTCCTGAAGCTTTCATT. This translates into CASSYSCDSPEAFI.

This clonotype has a handful of counts. V is TRBV19 and J is TRBJ2-1, with a tentative D call TRBD2 (6 bases). V was pared by 4 bases and J by 6 bases, with 22 bases between. Looked up from germline, CDR1 is LNHDA and CDR2 is SQIVND (reference sequence). This CDR3 has 17 residues. This chain's CDR3 is CASSTKAGTPGSNEQFF. CDR3 nucleotide sequence: TGTGCCAGTAGTACGAAAGCCGGGACCCCCGGGAGCAATGAGCAGTTCTTC.

Notes on this clonotype: A much bigger clone sits one base away, suggesting this may be a read error. The gene calls are TRBV6-5 and TRBJ1-1, with no clear D. The germline CDR1 and CDR2 sequences are MNHEY and SVGAGI. Between the trimmed V and J ends, which lost 5 bases and 4 bases, there was a span of 14 bases. This CDR3 is built from 14 residues. DNA for the CDR3: TGTGCCAGCAGTCCTGGGGTCTTGGCCACTGAAGCTTTCTTT. As protein: CASSPGVLATEAFF.

Turning to this clonotype: The junction shows a germline mismatch at one end, possibly a read error. This CDR3 reads CSAKLLGGGLRDTQYF. CDR3 in DNA: TGTAGCGCCAAGCTCCTTGGGGGAGGACTAAGAGATACACAGTATTTT. The chain links TRBV29-1 to TRBJ2-3; a weak D match, TRBD2 (6 bases). The CDR3 runs 16 residues. Germline CDR1 reads SQVTM; CDR2 reads ANQGSEA.

This clonotype occurred many times. The chain links TRBV10-2 to TRBJ1-1, with TRBD1 as a possible D gene (5 bases). Germline V gene sequence: CDR1 WSHSY, CDR2 SAAADI. The CDR3 sequence is 15 residues long. Between the trimmed V and J ends, which lost 6 bases and 4 bases, there was a span of 18 bases. CDR3 loop: CASREPRGVGTEAFF. CDR3 bases: TGCGCCAGCAGAGAGCCTAGGGGCGTCGGCACTGAAGCTTTCTTT.

As regards this clonotype: One end of the junction does not line up with germline, which may come from a read error. The chain combines TRBV6-1 with TRBJ1-5; D gene ambiguous. CDR1 and CDR2 from the germline V gene are MNHNS and SASEGT. The CDR3 is 16 amino acids. CDR3 nucleotide sequence: TGTGCCAGCAGTGAAATATCTGGTCATAGCAGTCAGCCCCAGCATTTT. It translates to CASSEISGHSSQPQHF.

As for this clonotype: The junction departs from germline at one end; a sequencing error may be responsible. This rearrangement joins TRBV6-1 to TRBJ1-2; D is unclear. The CDR3 runs to 16 residues. Per germline, CDR1 MNHNS and CDR2 SASEGT. Written as DNA, the CDR3 is TGTGCCAGCATTGAACCGCCTACCTTCGGGTCCTGTGGCTACACCTTC. Its translation: CASIEPPTFGSCGYTF.

A word on this clonotype: This is likely a read error, given that the CDR3 carries no conserved phenylalanine or tryptophan at its end. The chain links TRBV4-1 to TRBJ2-1; D is unresolved. Germline assignment: CDR1 MGHRA and CDR2 YSYEKL. V lost 0 bases and J lost 7, with 10 bases in between. There are 14 residues in the CDR3. The CDR3 spells CASSQDPWGNEQFL. CDR3 nucleotides: TGCGCCAGCAGCCAAGACCCCTGGGGTAATGAGCAGTTCTTA.

This clonotype was found a few times. Being one base from a much bigger clone, this may be a read error. The chain combines TRBV6-2 or TRBV6-3 with TRBJ1-5; D perhaps matches TRBD1 (6 bases). The CDR3 has 14 residues. From germline, CDR1 is MNHEY and CDR2 SVGEGT. The CDR3, as DNA: TGTGCCAGCAGTTCCTACAGGGAAACTCAGTCCCAGCATTTT. Translation: CASSSYRETQSQHF.

V is TRBV6-5 and J is TRBJ2-7; TRBD2 aligns across 12 bases. The length of the CDR3 is 15 residues. Germline CDR1 reads MNHEY; CDR2 reads SVGAGI. Trimming at V came to 7 bases and at J to 8 bases, leaving 12 bases not matched to a gene. The CDR3 protein is CASKSSTSGRLKQYF. CDR3 sequence (DNA): TGTGCCAGCAAATCATCGACTAGCGGGAGACTGAAGCAGTACTTC.

This clonotype occurred many times. This chain uses TRBV12-3 or TRBV12-4 with TRBJ1-5; TRBD1 matches 12 bases. V lost 2 bases and J lost 6; bases outside the gene matches: 8. The CDR3 is 17 residues long. CDR3 residues: CASSLFHGTGGLQPQHF. Here the CDR3 DNA reads TGTGCCAGCAGTTTATTCCATGGGACAGGGGGCCTTCAGCCCCAGCATTTT.